This T cell receptor beta chain was observed in a study of response to subunit inactivated influenza vaccine. Overall study results and limits: It was the authors' suggestion that each seasonal influenza vaccination recruits few new T cells.

There are a few counts of this clonotype. Its cognate antigen is unknown. This CDR3 comprises 18 residues. With 4 bases clipped from V and 2 bases from J, the junction kept 13 bases outside the gene matches. The germline V gene encodes CDR1 SNHLY and CDR2 FYNNEI. TCRdb analysed the RT-PCR reads with MiXCR anew, one entry per CDR3 protein. Of about 520,000 distinct CDR3 sequences in the sample, approximately 7.2% were seen once. Specimen: PBMCs from blood, collected less than 30 months after vaccination. This clonotype originated in a man between 50 and 75 years old who received an inactivated influenza vaccine. The chain recombines TRBV2 with TRBJ2-3; 9 positions match TRBD2. CDR3 nucleotide sequence: TGTGCCAGCAGTGGCAAAATAGCGGGAGCCCTCTCCACAGATACGCAGTATTTT. Residues: CASSGKIAGALSTDTQYF.